This T cell receptor (beta chain) is drawn from a study of blood T cell repertoires in COVID-19. Overall study: COVID-19 samples, acute and convalescent, were from the United States, Italy and Spain.

Using immunoSEQ multiplex PCR, the repertoire was profiled, and TCRdb retains in-frame clones only, with some absent. The sample holds roughly 200,000 clones, roughly 77% seen once. CDR3 length equals 14 residues. In germline, CDR1 is SGHNT, CDR2 YYREEE (reference sequence). V was shortened by 2 bases and J by 1 base, with 9 bases between the two germline ends. This clone was found a few times. The clonotype was recovered from a woman older than 75 with COVID-19, enrolled during active disease. The source material was peripheral blood. The chain couples TRBV5-4 to TRBJ1-1; no firm D call. The CDR3 DNA is TGTGCCAGCAGCTTCACGTCAGGGAACACTGAAGCTTTCTTT. Translated: CASSFTSGNTEAFF.